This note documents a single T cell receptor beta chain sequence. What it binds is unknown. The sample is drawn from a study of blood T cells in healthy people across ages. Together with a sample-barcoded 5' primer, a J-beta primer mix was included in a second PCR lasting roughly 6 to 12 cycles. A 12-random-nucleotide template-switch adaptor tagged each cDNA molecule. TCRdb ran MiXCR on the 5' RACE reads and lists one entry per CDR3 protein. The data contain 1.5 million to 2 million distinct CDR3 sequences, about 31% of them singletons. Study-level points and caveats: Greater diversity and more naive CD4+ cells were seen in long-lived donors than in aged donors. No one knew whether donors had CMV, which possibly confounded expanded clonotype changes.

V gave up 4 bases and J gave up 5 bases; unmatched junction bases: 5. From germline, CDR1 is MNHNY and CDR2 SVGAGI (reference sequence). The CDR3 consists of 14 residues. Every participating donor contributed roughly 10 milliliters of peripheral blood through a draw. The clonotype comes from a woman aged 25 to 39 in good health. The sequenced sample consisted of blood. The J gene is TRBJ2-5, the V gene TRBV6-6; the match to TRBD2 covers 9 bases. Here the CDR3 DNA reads TGTGCCAGCAGTTGTGGGCTAGCGGGGGAGACCCAGTACTTC. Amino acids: CASSCGLAGETQYF.